This entry lists 26 T cell receptor beta chains sequenced from one sample in a study of graft-versus-host responses after intestinal transplantation. These receptors are not linked to any known antigen. This table comes from immunoSEQ multiplex PCR, and its TCRdb copy is limited to in-frame clones, with some not included. Of roughly 85,000 clones in the sample, around 93% are singletons; the top ten hold 7.6%. The sample here was unstimulated CD8+ T cells sorted from spleen or lymph node cells, taken before transplant. The receptors were sampled from a human donor who was the organ donor for an intestinal transplant.

The gene calls are TRBV6-5 and TRBJ2-7; no clear D. The CDR3 sequence is 14 residues long. V gave up 0 bases and J gave up 3 bases, with 9 bases separating them. Germline CDR1 is MNHEY and CDR2 is SVGAGI. CDR3: CASSYSDADYEQYF. CDR3 in DNA: TGTGCCAGCAGTTACTCGGATGCAGACTACGAGCAGTACTTC.

The chain carries TRBV16 and TRBJ2-7, with D possibly matching TRBD2 (5 bases). V lost 2 bases, J lost 2 bases, and 13 bases lay in between. The CDR3 extends over 15 amino acids. The germline CDR1 and CDR2 sequences are KGHSY and FQNENV. CDR3 bases: TGTGCCAGCAGCCAAAATCCGGGAACTACCTACGAGCAGTACTTC. Protein sequence: CASSQNPGTTYEQYF.

This sequence joins TRBV6-5 and TRBJ1-1, with D hard to call. V lost 8 bases and J lost 4, with 14 bases in between. Germline V lookup: CDR1 MNHEY, CDR2 SVGAGI. This CDR3 comprises 13 residues. The CDR3 DNA reads as TGTGCCAGCCGATGGACCGAGAGCACTGAAGCTTTCTTT. Translated: CASRWTESTEAFF.

The chain links TRBV10-2 to TRBJ1-1; D is unclear. V was pared by 2 bases and J by 4 bases, with 14 bases between. Germline CDR1 is WSHSY and CDR2 is SAAADI. The CDR3 has 15 residues. For the CDR3, the DNA is TGCGCCAGCAGTGAGGAGAACCCCCGGGTCACTGAAGCTTTCTTT. Protein: CASSEENPRVTEAFF.

The V call is TRBV7-9, the J call TRBJ2-7; possibly TRBD2 for D (5 bases). V was pared by 4 bases and J by 4 bases, with 14 bases between. The V gene's germline CDR1 is SEHNR and CDR2 FQNEAQ (reference sequence). The CDR3 is 14 amino acids. CDR3 loop: CASSSSPGGYEQYF. The CDR3, as DNA: TGTGCCAGCAGCTCATCCCCTGGCGGGTACGAGCAGTACTTC.

The chain recombines TRBV7-9 with TRBJ2-7; D possibly corresponds to TRBD2 (5 bases). Trimming left V 0 bases short and J 6 bases short, with 15 bases between. The germline V gene has CDR1 SEHNR and CDR2 FQNEAQ (reference sequence). The CDR3 is 15 amino acids. The CDR3 reads CASSLAVSLRGEQYF. CDR3 DNA sequence: TGTGCCAGCAGCTTAGCGGTATCGCTCCGGGGCGAGCAGTACTTC.

V is TRBV19 and J is TRBJ1-2; D is undetermined. Germline V lookup: CDR1 LNHDA, CDR2 SQIVND (reference sequence). The CDR3 is made up of 15 amino acids. V was cut by 3 bases and J by 3 bases, with 14 bases left in between. CDR3 residues: CASSMLIGRDYGYTF. The CDR3 region has the DNA TGTGCCAGTAGTATGTTAATAGGGAGGGACTATGGCTACACCTTC. The whole variable domain, remainder taken from reference TRBV19 and TRBJ1-2, is DGGITQSPKYLFRKEGQNVTLSCEQNLNHDAMYWYRQDPGQGLRLIYYSQIVNDFQKGDIAEGYSVSREKKESFPLTVTSAQKNPTAFYLCASSMLIGRDYGYTFGSGTRLTVV.

The CDR3 spells CASRKGGTREGGYTF. The CDR3 DNA is TGTGCCAGTCGAAAAGGGGGAACCAGGGAAGGTGGCTACACCTTC. The chain couples TRBV7-9 to TRBJ1-2, with D possibly matching TRBD1 (6 bases). The ends were cut back, 9 bases at V and 7 bases at J, with 24 bases in the middle. The CDR3 covers 15 residues. The germline V gene has CDR1 SEHNR and CDR2 FQNEAQ (reference sequence).

Comments on this clone: Within the sample, other DNA sequences also encode this same CDR3. This sequence joins TRBV29-1 and TRBJ2-7; 10 nucleotides line up with TRBD1. From germline, CDR1 is SQVTM and CDR2 ANQGSEA. The CDR3 is 14 residues long. J gave up 3 bases and V 3 bases, and 5 bases lay outside the gene matches. The DNA for the CDR3 is TGCAGCGTTGAGGTCGGGGACAGGGGCTACGAGCAGTACTTC. This gives the protein CSVEVGDRGYEQYF.

J is TRBJ1-6 and V is TRBV11-2; no clear D. Germline-derived CDR1 and CDR2 are SGHAT and FQNNGV. The V and J ends lost 6 bases and 0 bases respectively, with 15 bases between them. The CDR3 length is 17 residues. For the CDR3, the DNA is TGTGCCAGCAGGTCGGACGGTTTTTCCTCCTATAATTCACCCCTCCACTTT. Its protein product is CASRSDGFSSYNSPLHF.

The chain has TRBV29-1 and TRBJ2-3, with 8 bases that match TRBD2. In germline, CDR1 is SQVTM, CDR2 ANQGSEA. This CDR3 comprises 16 residues. V trimming: 0 bases; J trimming: 0 bases; junction bases outside the gene matches: 5. The CDR3 here is CSVEEGSGSSTDTQYF. In DNA form, the CDR3 reads TGCAGCGTTGAAGAGGGAAGCGGGAGCAGCACAGATACGCAGTATTTT.

CDR3 bases: TGTGCCAGCAGCCAAGGTGTCAGGGCCATCAAACTTAATCAGCCCCAGCATTTT. It translates to CASSQGVRAIKLNQPQHF. The chain combines TRBV14 with TRBJ1-5, with a weak D call TRBD1 (5 bases). With 1 base removed from V and 4 bases from J, the gap between germline ends came to 20 bases. This CDR3 has 18 residues. Germline CDR1 and CDR2: SGHDN and FVKESK.

The chain has TRBV11-3 and TRBJ2-7; 11 bases fit TRBD2. Germline V CDR1 and CDR2: SGHNT, YENEEA. The CDR3 contains 14 residues. With V trimmed by 7 bases and J by 6 bases, 8 bases remained unmatched. The CDR3 nucleotides are TGTGCCAGCACCCGAACTAGCGGGAGCCTCGAGCAGTACTTC. Its translation: CASTRTSGSLEQYF.

The rearrangement joins TRBV5-4 to TRBJ1-1; D gene uncertain. The V end was cut by 0 bases, the J end by 10 bases, with 10 bases between. This CDR3 has 12 residues. The V gene's germline CDR1 is SGHNT and CDR2 YYREEE (reference sequence). CDR3 sequence (DNA): TGTGCCAGCAGCTTGGGCCTGACCAGAGCTTTCTTT. It codes for CASSLGLTRAFF.

The chain carries TRBV14 and TRBJ2-1; tentative D call: TRBD2 (5 bases). CDR3 length: 14 residues. Trimming removed 5 bases from V and 4 bases from J, with 12 bases in between. Germline V CDR1 and CDR2: SGHDN, FVKESK. The CDR3 nucleotides read TGTGCCAGCAGCAAGACTACCGGTTACAATGAGCAGTTCTTC. It is translated as CASSKTTGYNEQFF.

V gene TRBV6-4 combines with J gene TRBJ1-5; TRBD1 is a possible D gene (5 bases). The CDR3 consists of 17 residues. Per germline, CDR1 MRHNA and CDR2 SNTAGT. V was cut by 2 bases and J by 3 bases, with 17 bases left in between. The CDR3 region has the DNA TGTGCCAGCAGTGACACCCCGGGACGGGCTCTCAATCAGCCCCAGCATTTT. Amino acids: CASSDTPGRALNQPQHF.

The chain employs TRBV2 and TRBJ2-2, with D possibly being TRBD1 (5 bases). From germline, CDR1 is SNHLY and CDR2 FYNNEI. The CDR3 covers 15 residues. The germline V and J ends were trimmed by 5 bases and 1 base, with 11 bases remaining between them. CDR3 DNA: TGTGCCAGCAGTCTGACAGTTGAGAACACCGGGGAGCTGTTTTTT. The encoded protein is CASSLTVENTGELFF.

J is TRBJ1-1 and V is TRBV6-1, with a tentative D call TRBD1 (5 bases). V lost 4 bases and J 5 bases, leaving 14 bases between the germline ends. The germline gives CDR1 MNHNS, CDR2 SASEGT. CDR3 length: 14 amino acids. The CDR3 sequence: CASSVRDGITEAFF. The CDR3 DNA reads TGTGCCAGCAGTGTCAGGGACGGAATAACTGAAGCTTTCTTT.

In its sample, this clone was seen once. The V call is TRBV4-1, the J call TRBJ1-2; unclear D gene. This CDR3 is 14 amino acids long. Germline lookup yields CDR1 MGHRA and CDR2 YSYEKL. Between the trimmed V and J ends, which lost 0 bases and 3 bases, there was a span of 8 bases. This CDR3 reads CASSQDPQHYGYTF. The CDR3 region has the DNA TGCGCCAGCAGCCAAGATCCGCAGCACTATGGCTACACCTTC.

This chain joins TRBV5-1 and TRBJ1-1; D is undetermined. This CDR3 is 13 amino acids long. CDR1 SGHRS and CDR2 YFSETQ come from the germline V gene. With 4 bases removed from V and 7 bases from J, the gap between germline ends came to 14 bases. The CDR3 reads CASSPLPASEAFF. The CDR3 DNA reads as TGCGCCAGCAGCCCTCTCCCGGCAAGTGAAGCTTTCTTT.

The chain combines TRBV30 with TRBJ2-7; possibly TRBD1 or TRBD2 for D (5 bases each). The CDR3 length is 13 residues. Deletions cut 2 bases from V and 0 bases from J, with 8 bases between. The germline gives CDR1 GTSNPN, CDR2 SVGIG (reference sequence). The CDR3 protein is CAWSRDDSYEQYF. The CDR3 coding sequence is TGTGCCTGGAGTAGGGACGACTCCTACGAGCAGTACTTC.

This chain links TRBV11-3 with TRBJ2-1, with D unresolved. V lost 5 bases to trimming and J lost 7 bases, with 6 bases between them. The CDR3 runs 11 residues. Germline V gene data show CDR1 as SGHNT and CDR2 as YENEEA. CDR3 nucleotides: TGTGCCAGCAGCAACCAAAATGAGCAGTTCTTC. Translation: CASSNQNEQFF.

This chain connects TRBV29-1 to TRBJ2-1, with D hard to call. The germline V gene has CDR1 SQVTM and CDR2 ANQGSEA. The CDR3 sequence is 15 residues long. Trimming stripped 1 base from V and 6 bases from J, with 16 bases between. CDR3 nucleotide sequence: TGCAGCGTTGAAGGCTTAGGGTCCTTGGGCAATGAGCAGTTCTTC. It encodes CSVEGLGSLGNEQFF.

This chain links TRBV6-5 with TRBJ1-1; no clear D gene. Germline V gene lookup returns CDR1 MNHEY and CDR2 SVGAGI. Trimming shortened V by 5 bases and J by 6 bases, and 13 bases separated the two germline ends. CDR3 length: 13 amino acids. CDR3 amino acids: CASSTNGVAEAFF. The CDR3 bases are TGTGCCAGCAGTACTAACGGGGTAGCTGAAGCTTTCTTT.

This clone was observed a single time. The chain joins TRBV6-1 to TRBJ2-4; 7 nucleotides line up with TRBD2. Germline trimming cut 4 bases from V and 0 bases from J; bases unmatched to any gene: 18. This CDR3 is 20 amino acids long. Germline V gives CDR1 MNHNS, CDR2 SASEGT. CDR3 in amino acids: CASSVRDRFQGGLAKNIQYF. CDR3 in DNA: TGTGCCAGCAGTGTTCGGGACCGCTTCCAGGGAGGGTTAGCCAAAAACATTCAGTACTTC.

The chain combines TRBV19 with TRBJ1-4, with 8 bases that match TRBD1. V shed 2 bases, J shed 7 bases, and the junction held 6 bases outside the gene matches. Per germline, CDR1 LNHDA and CDR2 SQIVND (reference sequence). The CDR3 consists of 15 residues. The CDR3 protein is CASSIRAGGPEKLFF. The CDR3 nucleotides are TGTGCCAGTAGTATAAGGGCAGGGGGCCCTGAAAAACTGTTTTTT.